This TCR beta chain derives from a study of blood T cell repertoires in COVID-19. At the level of the study: The samples span acute and convalescent COVID-19 from the United States, Italy and Spain. PBMCs, B-cell-depleted T cells, or T cells were the source of the cDNA or gDNA that made up the material.

Followed longitudinally, the Seattle patients had been enrolled during active infection. CDR1 is SGDLS and CDR2 is YYNGEE in the germline V gene. This CDR3 has 18 amino acids. V dropped 3 bases and J dropped 2; count of bases not matched to a gene: 12. In the authors' workflow: By means of reference gene primer amplification, nucleated cell counts were estimated. TCRdb keeps only in-frame clones here, not all; method: immunoSEQ multiplex PCR. The V and J calls and clone size come from that table; D and trimming were worked out from the DNA. The sample shows a few hundred thousand clones, roughly nine tenths of them seen only once.

The V gene is TRBV9, the J gene TRBJ2-1, with TRBD2 matching over 9 bases. Input material: peripheral blood. The sequence came from a woman in her thirties with COVID-19, enrolled during active disease. The DNA of the CDR3 is TGTGCCAGCAGCGGACGCCGATCAGCTAGCGGGGCCTACAATGAGCAGTTCTTC. This codes for CASSGRRSASGAYNEQFF.